This TCR beta chain was documented in a study of blood T cell repertoires in COVID-19 (TCRdb year 2020). Notes on the research overall: Samples from collaborators originated in the United States, Italy and Spain and spanned both the acute and convalescent phases of COVID-19. The material from the prospective study consisted of cDNA or gDNA derived from T cells, B-cell-depleted T cells, or PBMCs. Deeply sampled blood TCRbeta repertoires from subjects exposed to, actively infected with, or recovered from COVID-19 were included in the dataset. The repertoires were released in a freely available public database meant as a resource for research on the immune response to SARS-CoV-2. Samples were obtained from the ongoing ImmuneRACE study (first 160 participants) and from about 1,300 subjects provided by 6 global collaborators. A de-identified subject ID, COVID-19 status, age in years and sex were almost always included in the sample metadata. Where available, HLA class I and class II types were obtained from metadata supplied by the sample provider rather than from assay-based typing. General conclusions and limits of the study: Clinical and demographic metadata were provided uncurated, with the amount varying by source and participant.

TCRbeta CDR3 regions were amplified from genomic DNA using the immunoSEQ Assay, a bias-controlled multiplex PCR. Turning to the authors' computational methods: Within the assay, amplification of reference gene primers was used to estimate how many nucleated cells each sample contained. To quantify the absolute abundance of each unique TCRbeta CDR3 rearrangement, sequence reads were collapsed and filtered. For each sample, productive Simpson clonality was calculated by taking the square root of Simpson's diversity index across productive rearrangements. In its TCRdb copy, this immuneACCESS table keeps in-frame sequences only and misses some clones. Where compared with another copy, unresolved V genes explain less than half of these, and the others have no known cause. Clone size and the V and J calls come from that table; the DNA yielded D and trimming. The sample table records approximately 210,000 clones; roughly 84% of these occur just once. The ten largest account for roughly 20% of the sample.

Collaborating institutions collected whole blood in K2EDTA tubes following their own protocols. For TCRbeta analysis, collaborators shipped samples in one of three forms: frozen whole blood, isolated PBMCs, or DNA extracted from either of those sample types. From cysteine to phenylalanine, the CDR3 is 15 amino acids long. CDR3 DNA is the only sequence kept; it has 45 bases, read in frame from the first base. V ends up 5 bases short and J 6 bases short, with an unmatched junction base count of 9. Reading the germline V gene (reference sequence) gives CDR1 LNHDA and CDR2 SQIVND. As regards this clone: Which antigen it targets is not known. No quality values exist for individual bases; no much larger clone is one base distant.

Material: peripheral blood. The chain links TRBV19 with TRBJ2-3; a stretch of 9 junction bases matches TRBD1. The sequence was collected from a human donor in a cohort sampled during active COVID-19. Here is the DNA: TGTGCCAGTAGTGGGCCGGGACAGGGATCCGATACGCAGTATTTT. Its translation reads: CASSGPGQGSDTQYF.